The rows below give T cell receptor beta chains drawn from one sample of a study of early T cells in non-severe SARS-CoV-2 infection. TCRdb called the 5' RACE reads again in MiXCR, with one record for every CDR3 protein. The table has 100,000 to 140,000 distinct CDR3 sequences, around 10% seen once. The sample was whole blood. Source of these receptors: an adult who was a healthcare worker with PCR-confirmed SARS-CoV-2 infection or an uninfected control (not recorded which). The CDR3 runs from the conserved cysteine through the conserved F or W. A D gene is named only where the DNA matches it firmly. For some rows the clone size is stated as once, few or many, or as a class when expanded; others skip it.

D gene,CDR3 length,clone size,J gene,V gene,CDR3 protein,CDR3 DNA
-,15,many,TRBJ2-7,TRBV7-2,CASSHQSQSSYEQYF,TGTGCCAGCAGCCACCAGTCACAAAGCTCCTACGAGCAGTACTTC
-,15,-,TRBJ2-3,TRBV7-2,CASSLRYRSTDTQYF,TGTGCCAGCAGCTTACGTTATAGGAGCACAGATACGCAGTATTTT
-,13,many,TRBJ2-7,TRBV28,CASTRSIGLEQYF,TGTGCCAGCACCCGGTCCATTGGGCTCGAGCAGTACTTC
-,13,few,TRBJ1-1,TRBV9,CASSAGASSEAFF,TGTGCCAGCAGCGCGGGGGCTTCCTCTGAAGCTTTCTTT
-,15,-,TRBJ1-6,TRBV28,CASSFVSSYNSPLHF,TGTGCCAGCAGTTTTGTTAGCTCCTATAATTCACCCCTCCACTTT
-,16,-,TRBJ2-1,TRBV7-6,CASSPERLGTNNEQFF,TGTGCCAGCAGCCCCGAGCGGCTTGGGACGAACAATGAGCAGTTCTTC
TRBD1,15,many,TRBJ1-5,TRBV12-3/TRBV12-4,CASSFSGQDSQPQHF,TGTGCCAGCAGTTTTTCGGGACAGGATAGTCAGCCCCAGCATTTT
-,13,few,TRBJ2-7,TRBV12-3/TRBV12-4,CASNRDQTGEQYF,TGTGCCAGCAACCGGGACCAAACTGGCGAGCAGTACTTC
-,15,few,TRBJ2-5,TRBV6-2/TRBV6-3,CASSYGLVSGETQYF,TGTGCCAGCAGTTACGGTTTGGTGTCAGGCGAGACCCAGTACTTC
-,12,many,TRBJ1-1,TRBV29-1,CSVNREGLEAFF,TGCAGCGTCAACAGGGAGGGCCTTGAAGCTTTCTTT
TRBD2,15,many,TRBJ2-2,TRBV19,CASRIAGGLTGELFF,TGTGCCAGTAGAATAGCGGGAGGGCTGACCGGGGAGCTGTTTTTT
-,12,many,TRBJ2-1,TRBV12-3/TRBV12-4,CASNYGSREQFF,TGTGCCAGCAATTACGGGAGTCGTGAGCAGTTCTTC
-,14,many,TRBJ2-7,TRBV18,CASSPARVHDEQYF,TGTGCCAGCTCACCAGCCAGGGTTCATGACGAGCAGTACTTC
-,15,few,TRBJ2-3,TRBV5-1,CASSLTSYGTDTQYF,TGCGCCAGCAGCTTGACTAGCTACGGTACAGATACGCAGTATTTT
-,13,-,TRBJ2-5,TRBV20-1,CSAYSGALETQYF,TGCAGTGCATATTCGGGCGCCTTAGAGACCCAGTACTTC
TRBD2,18,many,TRBJ2-7,TRBV20-1,CSARALGGLAGGPIEQYF,TGCAGTGCTAGGGCACTCGGAGGACTAGCGGGAGGGCCTATCGAGCAGTACTTC
-,14,-,TRBJ2-7,TRBV7-8,CASSLGTATYEQYF,TGTGCCAGCAGCTTAGGTACGGCCACGTACGAGCAGTACTTC
TRBD1,15,-,TRBJ2-7,TRBV6-1,CASSEVVTGSHEQYF,TGTGCCAGCAGTGAAGTGGTGACAGGGAGCCACGAGCAGTACTTC
TRBD2,19,-,TRBJ2-7,TRBV10-1,CASSVSGTSVFLSSYEQYF,TGCGCCAGCAGTGTTTCCGGGACTAGCGTCTTTCTCTCCTCCTACGAGCAGTACTTC
TRBD2,14,few,TRBJ2-1,TRBV20-1,CSGMPSGRAGEQFF,TGCAGTGGCATGCCTAGCGGGAGGGCCGGTGAGCAGTTCTTC